This record covers a single T cell receptor beta chain. The V and J ends lost 5 bases and 4 bases, in that order; junction bases with no gene match: 7. CDR1 LNHDA and CDR2 SQIVND come from the germline V gene (reference sequence). The CDR3 consists of 17 residues. The sample comes from a study of T cell responses to AZD1222 COVID-19 vaccine. Only in-frame clones appear in the TCRdb table, and some are missing; sequencing was by immunoSEQ multiplex PCR. The repertoire consists of 100,000 to 120,000 clones, with approximately 90% occurring once and the leading ten covering approximately 8%. This sequence originates from an adult in good health. The input for sequencing was peripheral blood, taken on day 0 of AZD1222 vaccination. The chain joins TRBV19 to TRBJ2-2; 13 nucleotides match TRBD2. CDR3 nucleotides: TGTGCCAGTAGTTTTACTAGCGGGGGGGCCGGCACCGGGGAGCTGTTTTTT. It yields the protein CASSFTSGGAGTGELFF.